Listed below are T cell receptor beta chains from one sample, sequenced in a study of shared clonotypes between healthy human individuals. Profiled with immunoSEQ multiplex PCR; TCRdb holds only in-frame clones, not every one. Of around 1.5 million clones listed, 95% to 99% were seen once; the top ten hold roughly 0.45%. Sequenced material: naive CD4+ T cells sorted from blood. The receptors were sampled from a man aged 25 to 40 in good health. Each CDR3 is given with its conserved first and last residue. A D gene is named only where the DNA matches it firmly. Clone size is not always given. Where it is, it says once, few, many or a class for expanded clones.

J gene | V gene | clone size | D gene | CDR3 protein | CDR3 DNA
TRBJ2-7 | TRBV14 | . | TRBD2 | CASSRGGGRYEQYF | TGTGCCAGCAGCCGTGGCGGGGGGCGGTACGAGCAGTACTTC
TRBJ2-1 | TRBV27 | . | . | CASSLGYRNEQFF | TGTGCCAGCAGTTTGGGGTATCGGAATGAGCAGTTCTTC
TRBJ2-5 | TRBV21-1 | . | . | CASSSRTGGTETQYF | TGTGCCAGCAGCTCCCGGACAGGGGGCACGGAGACCCAGTACTTC
TRBJ2-7 | TRBV5-1 | . | . | CASSLAGNQLYEQYF | TGCGCCAGCAGCTTGGCGGGGAATCAGCTCTACGAGCAGTACTTC
TRBJ2-1 | TRBV7-3 | once | . | CASGSGTQQFF | TGTGCCAGCGGGTCAGGGACCCAGCAGTTCTTC
TRBJ1-5 | TRBV5-8 | . | . | CASSLFNPSGNQPQHF | TGTGCCAGCAGCTTGTTCAATCCGTCGGGTAATCAGCCCCAGCATTTT
TRBJ2-5 | TRBV19 | . | . | CASSIAGVQETQYF | TGTGCCAGTAGTATAGCAGGGGTACAAGAGACCCAGTACTTC
TRBJ1-2 | TRBV5-1 | . | TRBD1 | CASSLTRQGWEGYTF | TGCGCCAGCAGCCTAACCCGACAGGGTTGGGAAGGCTACACCTTC
TRBJ2-4 | TRBV30 | . | . | CAWSGLGAGNIQYF | TGTGCCTGGAGTGGGTTAGGGGCGGGAAACATTCAGTACTTC
TRBJ1-1 | TRBV6-5 | . | . | CASRRQLNTEAFF | TGTGCCAGCAGGCGACAGCTGAACACTGAAGCTTTCTTT
TRBJ2-4 | TRBV18 | . | . | CASSKRGEGVIQYF | TGTGCCAGCTCAAAGAGGGGGGAAGGAGTCATTCAGTACTTC
TRBJ2-7 | TRBV15 | . | . | CATSRDSGEQYF | TGTGCCACCAGCAGAGATTCGGGGGAGCAGTACTTC
TRBJ2-5 | TRBV5-1 | . | . | CASSLEAGMETQYF | TGCGCCAGCAGCTTGGAGGCCGGGATGGAGACCCAGTACTTC
TRBJ1-5 | TRBV10-3 | . | . | CAISESGRLGNQPQHF | TGTGCCATCAGTGAGTCGGGCAGGTTAGGCAATCAGCCCCAGCATTTT
TRBJ1-5 | TRBV18 | . | . | CASSPKEGNQPQHF | TGTGCCAGCTCACCGAAGGAAGGGAATCAGCCCCAGCATTTT
TRBJ1-3 | TRBV2 | . | TRBD1 | CASKRTGPNTIYF | TGTGCCAGCAAACGGACAGGGCCTAACACCATATATTTT
TRBJ1-1 | TRBV15 | . | . | CATSRAGTNTEAFF | TGTGCCACCAGCAGAGCTGGCACAAACACTGAAGCTTTCTTT
TRBJ2-1 | TRBV2 | . | TRBD1 | CASIWTGASGEQFF | TGTGCCAGCATATGGACAGGGGCGTCGGGGGAGCAGTTCTTC
TRBJ1-4 | TRBV10-3 | . | TRBD1 | CAISASAGQPNEKLFF | TGTGCCATCAGTGCTTCGGCGGGACAGCCGAATGAAAAACTGTTTTTT
TRBJ2-4 | TRBV5-1 | . | . | CASSLGQNMLAKNIQYF | TGCGCCAGCAGCTTGGGACAGAATATGCTAGCCAAAAACATTCAGTACTTC
TRBJ2-1 | TRBV5-1 | . | TRBD2 | CASSLASGRHNEQFF | TGCGCCAGCAGCTTGGCCAGCGGGAGACACAATGAGCAGTTCTTC
TRBJ2-7 | TRBV27 | . | . | CASSLRGRQGKSYEQYF | TGTGCCAGCAGTTTGCGCGGTCGACAAGGAAAATCCTACGAGCAGTACTTC
TRBJ2-7 | TRBV5-6 | . | . | CASSAGRWAEQYF | TGTGCCAGCAGCGCCGGACGATGGGCCGAGCAGTACTTC
TRBJ1-2 | TRBV2 | . | . | CASSERRTQFYGYTF | TGTGCCAGCAGTGAACGTCGGACGCAATTCTATGGCTACACCTTC
TRBJ2-4 | TRBV28 | . | TRBD2 | CASRKTSGSGKNIQYF | TGTGCCAGCAGAAAGACTAGCGGGAGTGGCAAAAACATTCAGTACTTC
TRBJ2-1 | TRBV7-2 | . | . | CASSPFSNNEQFF | TGTGCCAGCAGCCCCTTCTCCAACAATGAGCAGTTCTTC